This TCR beta chain derives from a study of T cell responses to AZD1222 COVID-19 vaccine. General observations from the study: Repertoire sampling happened only post peak T cell response. Clonal diversity may have been underestimated in mostly white British donors.

Regarding this clone: The antigen is unknown.

Germline V CDR1 and CDR2: SGHAT, FQNNGV. Trimming cost V 5 bases and J 0 bases, with 12 bases left between them. This CDR3 has 15 residues. Some clones are missing from TCRdb's copy, which holds only in-frame ones; the method was immunoSEQ multiplex PCR. Altogether 99,000 or so clones are present, around nine tenths being singletons, with the ten largest covering 2.5% to 4%. The chain recombines TRBV11-2 with TRBJ2-3; D unresolved. This TCR derives from an adult who received the MenACWY meningococcal vaccine as a control. This sample comprised peripheral blood, obtained 28 days after the second dose of the MenACWY control vaccine. CDR3 residues: CASSPRTASTDTQYF. For the CDR3, the DNA is TGTGCCAGCAGCCCTCGAACAGCTAGCACAGATACGCAGTATTTT.